This T cell receptor (beta chain) was sequenced in a study of T cells in Graves' hyperthyroidism and ophthalmopathy. Study results and limitations: A model using 13 V-J features told ophthalmopathy apart from stable hyperthyroidism.

Extraction of PBMCs used about 9.2 ml of fresh peripheral blood. V lost 0 bases and J 1 base, leaving 17 bases between the germline ends. Germline assignment: CDR1 DFQATT and CDR2 SNEGSKA (reference sequence). This CDR3 is built from 17 residues. In regard to this clonotype: Its matching antigen is unknown.

Amplified TCR beta CDR3 regions derived from RNA transcripts. The TCR CDR3 was amplified in a first-round RT-PCR using the HTBI primer set. Via MiXCR, TCRdb re-called the multiplex PCR reads, giving one row per CDR3 protein. The sample has some 600,000 distinct CDR3 sequences, roughly 14% seen once. Sequencing input: blood. This chain connects TRBV20-1 to TRBJ2-3; D might be TRBD1 or TRBD2, each matching 6 bases. This clonotype originated in a woman aged 30 to 39 with Graves' hyperthyroidism that later progressed to Graves' ophthalmopathy. In nucleotides, the CDR3 is TGCAGTGCTAGAGACCCTATAGGGGGGCGGGGCACAGATACGCAGTATTTT. It yields the protein CSARDPIGGRGTDTQYF.